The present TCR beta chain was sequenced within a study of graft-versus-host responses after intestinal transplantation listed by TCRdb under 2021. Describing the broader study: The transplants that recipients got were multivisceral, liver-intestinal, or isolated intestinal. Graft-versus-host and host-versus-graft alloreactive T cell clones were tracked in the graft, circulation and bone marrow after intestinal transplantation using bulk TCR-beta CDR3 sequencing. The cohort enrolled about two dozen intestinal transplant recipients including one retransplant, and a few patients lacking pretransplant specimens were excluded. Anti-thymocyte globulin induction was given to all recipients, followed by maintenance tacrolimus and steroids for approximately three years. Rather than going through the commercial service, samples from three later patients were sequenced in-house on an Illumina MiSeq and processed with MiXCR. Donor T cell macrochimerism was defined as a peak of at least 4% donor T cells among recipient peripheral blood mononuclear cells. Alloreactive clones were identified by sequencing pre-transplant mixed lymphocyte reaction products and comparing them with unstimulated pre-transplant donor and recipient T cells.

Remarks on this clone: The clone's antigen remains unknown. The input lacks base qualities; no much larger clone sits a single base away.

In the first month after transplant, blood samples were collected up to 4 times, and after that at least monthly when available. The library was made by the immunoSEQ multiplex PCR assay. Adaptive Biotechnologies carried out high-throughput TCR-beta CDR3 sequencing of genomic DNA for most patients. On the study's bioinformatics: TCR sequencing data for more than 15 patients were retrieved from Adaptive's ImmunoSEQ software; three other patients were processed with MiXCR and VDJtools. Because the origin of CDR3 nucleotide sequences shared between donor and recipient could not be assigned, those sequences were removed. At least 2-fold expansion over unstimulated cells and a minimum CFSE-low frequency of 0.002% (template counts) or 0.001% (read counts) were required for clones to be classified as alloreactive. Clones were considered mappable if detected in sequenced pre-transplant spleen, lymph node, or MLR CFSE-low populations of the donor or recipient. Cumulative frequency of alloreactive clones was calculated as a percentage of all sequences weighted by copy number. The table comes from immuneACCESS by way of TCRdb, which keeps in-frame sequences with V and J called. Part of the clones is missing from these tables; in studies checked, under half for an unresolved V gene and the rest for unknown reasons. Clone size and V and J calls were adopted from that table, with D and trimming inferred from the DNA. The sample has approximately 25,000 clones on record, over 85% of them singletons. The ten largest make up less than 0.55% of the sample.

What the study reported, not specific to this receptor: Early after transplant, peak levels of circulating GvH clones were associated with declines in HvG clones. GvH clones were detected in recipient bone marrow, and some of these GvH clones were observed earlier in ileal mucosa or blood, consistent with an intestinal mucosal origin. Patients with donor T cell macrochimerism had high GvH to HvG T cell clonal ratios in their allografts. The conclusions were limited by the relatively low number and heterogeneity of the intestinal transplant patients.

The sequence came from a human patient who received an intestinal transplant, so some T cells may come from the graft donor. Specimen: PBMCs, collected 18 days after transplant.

The CDR3 in this case is CASSPPVASGANVLTF. The DNA reads as follows: TGTGCCAGCAGCCCCCCCGTAGCCTCTGGGGCCAACGTCCTGACTTTC. Rearrangement joined TRBV7-9 to TRBJ2-6, with no confident D gene call. The CDR3 numbers 16 residues from cysteine through phenylalanine. The only DNA kept is the CDR3, 48 bases in frame from the first base. The CDR1 and CDR2 encoded by the germline V gene (reference sequence) are SEHNR and FQNEAQ. V is clipped by 5 bases and J by 0 bases, and the sequence between their germline boundaries is 11 bases long. With the portions outside the CDR3 filled from the reference TRBV7-9 and TRBJ2-6 genes, the complete variable region becomes DTGVSQNPRHKITKRGQNVTFRCDPISEHNRLYWYRQTLGQGPEFLTYFQNEAQLEKSRLLSDRFSAERPKGSFSTLEIQRTEQGDSAMYLCASSPPVASGANVLTFGAGSRLTVL.